This T cell receptor (beta chain) stems from a study of T-cell memory formation after mild COVID-19. Study details: TCR clusters were mostly confined to one donor each. Points from the study as a whole: Clones that shrank (day 15 to 85) were balanced CD4/CD8, whereas later expanders leaned CD4+. Pre-infection memory carried some responding clones, suggesting that cross-reactive memory joined. Contracting clones localized mainly to CM and EM when CD4+ and mainly to EMRA when CD8+.

TCRdb re-called the 5' RACE reads with MiXCR, one entry per CDR3 protein. Of about 350,000 distinct CDR3 sequences listed, around 20% are singletons. Only a few counts were recorded for this clonotype. The antigen is undetermined. This CDR3 contains 15 residues. V was pared by 3 bases and J by 6 bases, with 16 bases between. The clonotype originates from a young man who had mild COVID-19 (a few samples of this study predate the infection). Cell type and time point are not known. Sequences were obtained from PBMCs or a T cell subset sorted from them (not recorded which). The chain links TRBV12-3 or TRBV12-4 to TRBJ2-3; D might be TRBD1 (5 bases). The CDR3 spells CASSLGGPSGDTQYF. The CDR3 bases are TGTGCCAGCAGTTTGGGCGGACCGTCAGGGGATACGCAGTATTTT.